Listed here are 15 T cell receptor beta chains from one sample, sequenced in a study of CD8+ T cells in alopecia areata. Treatment specified: oral pan-JAK inhibitor, 5-10 mg twice daily. Sequencing relied on a cDNA template that was reverse transcribed from extracted RNA. Data came from immunoSEQ multiplex PCR; TCRdb stores just in-frame clones and leaves some out. The data show about 190,000 clones, with roughly 60% seen just once and just over 1% held by the top ten. Here the sequenced sample was CD4+ T cells sorted from blood, taken at week 24, from a patient treated with tofacitinib. The receptors were gathered from a human donor with alopecia areata.

With respect to this clone: Other nucleotide sequences from this sample produce the same CDR3. The chain has TRBV2 and TRBJ1-2; D remains unclear. Trimming took off 3 bases at V and 2 bases at J, with 10 bases between the two ends. This CDR3 is 14 amino acids long. Germline CDR1 SNHLY, CDR2 FYNNEI. CDR3 sequence: CASSEGRRNYGYTF. CDR3 bases: TGTGCCAGCAGTGAGGGCAGACGAAACTATGGCTACACCTTC.

This chain uses TRBV6-5 with TRBJ1-5, with 9 bases lining up with TRBD1. Looked up from germline, CDR1 is MNHEY and CDR2 is SVGAGI. After removal of 7 bases from V and 6 bases from J, the junction contained 4 bases not matched to a gene. This CDR3 is built from 13 residues. The CDR3 DNA is TGTGCCAGCACACAGGGGGCGTCTCAGCCCCAGCATTTT. Translation gives CASTQGASQPQHF.

In this sample, this clone turned up a few times. This chain connects TRBV11-3 to TRBJ2-2; 8 bases align to TRBD1. The V and J ends lost 1 base and 6 bases, in that order; junction bases with no gene match: 7. Germline assignment: CDR1 SGHNT and CDR2 YENEEA. The CDR3 extends over 16 amino acids. The CDR3 DNA reads TGTGCCAGCAGCTTAGTCGCAGGGGGCCCATCCGGGGAGCTGTTTTTT. Protein sequence: CASSLVAGGPSGELFF.

This sequence joins TRBV4-3 and TRBJ2-3; D may match TRBD1 or TRBD2 (5 bases each). V was cut by 0 bases and J by 2 bases, with 15 bases left in between. The germline gives CDR1 LGHNA, CDR2 YSLEER. The length of the CDR3 is 17 residues. CDR3 in amino acids: CASSQELAGTITDTQYF. As DNA, the CDR3 is TGCGCCAGCAGCCAAGAATTGGCCGGGACGATCACAGATACGCAGTATTTT.

This chain connects TRBV12-5 to TRBJ1-1, with D hard to call. The V and J ends lost 6 bases and 1 base respectively, with 6 bases between them. Germline CDR1 LGHNT, CDR2 FRNRAP. This CDR3 contains 12 residues. CDR3 sequence reads: CASGRGNTEAFF. Here the CDR3 DNA reads TGTGCTAGTGGGAGAGGGAACACTGAAGCTTTCTTT.

V gene TRBV9 combines with J gene TRBJ1-2, with unresolved D. Germline lookup yields CDR1 SGDLS and CDR2 YYNGEE. V lost 4 bases, J lost 8 bases, and 15 bases lay in between. This CDR3 spans 13 amino acids. The CDR3 sequence: CASSTRLNTGYTF. In nucleotides, the CDR3 is TGTGCCAGCAGCACCCGACTAAATACCGGCTACACCTTC.

The chain employs TRBV2 and TRBJ1-1; TRBD1 matches 7 bases. Looked up from germline, CDR1 is SNHLY and CDR2 is FYNNEI. V lost 1 base and J lost 5; bases outside the gene matches: 7. The CDR3 contains 15 residues. The CDR3 sequence: CASSEGNRGPTEAFF. The CDR3 nucleotides are TGTGCCAGCAGTGAAGGGAACAGGGGCCCAACTGAAGCTTTCTTT.

In regard to this clone: Other DNA variants within this sample encode the same CDR3. The CDR3 here is CASSIGYGYTF. DNA of the CDR3: TGTGCCAGTAGTATAGGATATGGCTACACCTTC. The chain combines TRBV19 with TRBJ1-2; D remains ambiguous. Trimming took off 1 base at V and 5 bases at J, with 2 bases between the two ends. The CDR3 consists of 11 residues. Germline loops: CDR1 LNHDA, CDR2 SQIVND (reference sequence).

This rearrangement joins TRBV13 to TRBJ1-1; TRBD1 might be the D (6 bases). Germline lookup yields CDR1 PRHDT and CDR2 FYEKMQ (reference sequence). The V and J ends lost 1 base and 0 bases respectively, with 9 bases between them. The CDR3 loop spans 15 amino acids. CDR3 sequence (DNA): TGTGCCAGCAGCTTAGTGGGACAAATGAACACTGAAGCTTTCTTT. Its protein is CASSLVGQMNTEAFF.

This clone appeared once. The chain is built from TRBV2 and TRBJ1-2, with TRBD1 identical over 10 bases. The V segment lost 6 bases and the J segment 7 bases; nucleotides outside the gene matches: 2. CDR3 size: 12 residues. Germline V CDR1 and CDR2: SNHLY, FYNNEI. CDR3 amino acids: CASSRQGAGYTF. The CDR3 nucleotides read TGTGCCAGCAGCCGACAGGGGGCTGGCTACACCTTC. Filled out from reference TRBV2 and TRBJ1-2, the complete variable domain reads EPEVTQTPSHQVTQMGQEVILRCVPISNHLYFYWYRQILGQKVEFLVSFYNNEISEKSEIFDDQFSVERPDGSNFTLKIRSTKLEDSAMYFCASSRQGAGYTFGSGTRLTVV.

The table lists this clone with a few counts. At one of its ends the junction is not consistent with the germline gene, which may arise from a read error. V usage is TRBV20-1 and J usage is TRBJ1-1; maybe TRBD1 (5 bases). From germline, CDR1 is DFQATT and CDR2 SNEGSKA (reference sequence). The length of the CDR3 is 11 residues. In nucleotides, the CDR3 is TGCAGTGCTGGAGACAGTTTTGAAGCTTTCTTT. The encoded protein is CSAGDSFEAFF.

The chain recombines TRBV25-1 with TRBJ2-1; D may be TRBD1 (5 bases). The CDR3 spans 16 residues. V was cut by 0 bases and J by 4 bases, with 13 bases left in between. The germline gives CDR1 MGHDK, CDR2 SYGVNS. CDR3 amino acids: CASSEYGQGPYNEQFF. Here the CDR3 DNA reads TGTGCCAGCAGTGAATATGGCCAGGGCCCTTACAATGAGCAGTTCTTC.

The CDR3 nucleotides read TGTGCCAGCTCACCAAAGACAGGAGGGGAGACCCAGTACTTC. Residues: CASSPKTGGETQYF. The gene calls are TRBV18 and TRBJ2-5; D may be TRBD1 or TRBD2 (6 bases each). Germline V lookup: CDR1 KGHSH, CDR2 LQKENI. V lost 2 bases, J lost 5 bases, and 12 bases lay in between. CDR3 length: 14 residues.

V is TRBV7-6 and J is TRBJ2-5; unclear D gene. Trimming took off 5 bases at V and 2 bases at J, with 18 bases between the two ends. The CDR3 is 16 residues long. CDR1 is SGHVS, CDR2 FNYEAQ, per germline. In DNA form, the CDR3 reads TGTGCCAGCAGCATACCTTATAAGAGACAACAAGAGACCCAGTACTTC. It translates to CASSIPYKRQQETQYF. The complete variable domain, with remaining parts taken from reference TRBV7-6 and TRBJ2-5, reads GAGVSQSPRYKVTKRGQDVALRCDPISGHVSLYWYRQALGQGPEFLTYFNYEAQQDKSGLPNDRFSAERPEGSISTLTIQRTEQRDSAMYRCASSIPYKRQQETQYFGPGTRLLVL.

This clone occurred many times. The V gene is TRBV5-6, the J gene TRBJ1-6, with 8 bases identical to TRBD1. Germline CDR1 is SGHDT and CDR2 is YYEEEE. The CDR3 has 14 amino acids. J gave up 8 bases and V 5 bases, and 6 bases lay outside the gene matches. The CDR3 reads CASRPTGDHSPLHF. In DNA form, the CDR3 reads TGTGCCAGCAGGCCGACAGGGGACCATTCACCCCTCCACTTT.